Below are 3 T cell receptor beta chains sequenced from a single sample in a study of blood T cell repertoires in COVID-19. The data were produced by immunoSEQ multiplex PCR, yet TCRdb's version contains in-frame clones alone and is incomplete. The table records nearly 70,000 clones, around 84% of them present only once. Material for sequencing was peripheral blood. The receptors stem from a woman older than 75 with acute or convalescent COVID-19.

The CDR3 sequence is CASSFGTGRRYTEAFF. Here the CDR3 DNA reads TGTGCCAGCAGCTTTGGAACAGGGAGAAGGTACACTGAAGCTTTCTTT. This sequence joins TRBV7-8 and TRBJ1-1; D possibly corresponds to TRBD1 (6 bases). From germline, CDR1 is SGHVS and CDR2 FQNEAQ. V shed 3 bases and J shed 3 bases, with 17 bases lying between them. The CDR3 extends over 16 amino acids. Full variable domain (rest looked up from reference TRBV7-8 and TRBJ1-1): GAGVSQSPRYKVAKRGQDVALRCDPISGHVSLFWYQQALGQGPEFLTYFQNEAQLDKSGLPSDRFFAERPEGSVSTLKIQRTQQEDSAVYLCASSFGTGRRYTEAFFGQGTRLTVV.

The rearrangement joins TRBV19 to TRBJ1-2; 7 bases match TRBD1. Germline V gene lookup returns CDR1 LNHDA and CDR2 SQIVND (reference sequence). Trimming cost V 7 bases and J 8 bases; bases outside gene matches: 22. This CDR3 region has 17 residues. CDR3 in DNA: TGTGCCAGTATCGAAAACCGGGACAGCGCCGCTGGGGAAGGCTACACCTTC. This sequence encodes CASIENRDSAAGEGYTF.

This clone showed up just a few times. The V and J genes are TRBV5-1 and TRBJ1-5, with 12 positions matching TRBD1. Trimming removed 0 bases from V and 5 bases from J; junction bases left unmatched: 3. The CDR3 has 16 amino acids. Germline V gene sequence: CDR1 SGHRS, CDR2 YFSETQ. This CDR3 reads CASSLGDRGLDQPQHF. The CDR3, as DNA: TGCGCCAGCAGCTTGGGGGACAGGGGGCTGGATCAGCCCCAGCATTTT.